This section outlines one TCR beta chain sequence together with its context. These data originate in a study of control samples from healthy donors and cancer patients. The CDR3 is 16 residues long. CDR1 and CDR2 from the germline V gene are ENHRY and SYGVKD. The V segment lost 7 bases and the J segment 8 bases; nucleotides outside the gene matches: 13. Sequenced by immunoSEQ multiplex PCR; TCRdb stores in-frame clones only, minus some. There are 100,000 to 150,000 clones in the sample; roughly 90% occur only once, and roughly 3.4% lies in the top ten. The sequenced sample consisted of blood. V and J are TRBV10-3 and TRBJ2-1, with 11 bases identical to TRBD2. The TCR was taken from a man aged 45 to 65 in good health. Here the CDR3 reads CAIIGTSGVRNHEQFF. The DNA for the CDR3 is TGTGCCATCATCGGGACTAGCGGAGTCAGAAATCATGAGCAGTTCTTC.